This T cell receptor (beta chain) derives from a study of T cells in Graves' hyperthyroidism and ophthalmopathy (dated by TCRdb to the late 2010s). Turning to the overall study: Peripheral blood was sampled at the time of initial diagnosis, prior to any treatment. To identify TCR V-J signatures that set the groups apart, the researchers used a discovery cohort of 100 patients, made up of about 44 with Graves' ophthalmopathy and about 55 with stable Graves' hyperthyroidism. An independent validation cohort of some 18 hyperthyroidism patients and 17 patients who later progressed to ophthalmopathy tested prospective prediction of ophthalmopathy. The approximately 90 discovery patients were divided at random into training and test sets in a 7:3 ratio. In addition, the study compared T-cell repertoires in thyroid tissue and in blood from roughly 6 Graves' hyperthyroidism patients. After sampling, hyperthyroidism patients received methimazole starting at 30 mg daily, and ophthalmopathy patients received high-dose intravenous methylprednisolone. The paper reports TCR Vbeta CDR3 sequencing of approximately 140 peripheral blood samples: some 41 ophthalmopathy, under 85 hyperthyroidism and approximately 17 progressor patients. What the research found in general, with its limitations: Ophthalmopathy was separated from stable hyperthyroidism by a 13 V-J signature model, with 87.88% sensitivity and approximately 81% specificity obtained in cross-validation and 80%/75% obtained in testing. Most expanded thyroid clonotypes (frequency above 0.001) were also detected in blood, a finding suggesting that blood repertoires may reflect thyroid immune responses. In validation, the model predicted progression to ophthalmopathy with roughly 66% sensitivity and around 72% specificity, a median of 6.5 months before onset. No statistical method was used to fix the sample size in advance, and group allocation was not hidden from the investigators.

CDR1 and CDR2, per the germline V gene, are SGHVS and FQNEAQ. V trim: 1 base; J trim: 5 bases; unmatched bases: 9. The CDR3 sequence holds 16 residues, the cysteine and phenylalanine included. Only the CDR3 portion is preserved as DNA: 48 bases, with reading frame beginning at the first base. Ophthalmopathy patients had moderately to severely active disease, with a Clinical Activity Score of 3 or more, a NOSPECS grade of 4 or more, and a disease duration of less than 3 months. Exclusion was applied to patients with uncontrolled infections, other autoimmune diseases, pregnancy or lactation. Diagnoses were based on clinical symptoms, serum thyroxine and TRAb, thyroid ultrasound and orbital computed tomography. PBMCs were separated from approximately 9.9 ml of fresh peripheral blood using Ficoll-Paque density gradient centrifugation. Total RNA was extracted with Trizol reagent, and quality was checked on an Agilent 2100 Bioanalyzer.

This clonotype was found many times. The clone's antigen remains unknown. Per-base qualities were not stored, and no clone one base away is much larger. Amplification of TCR beta CDR3 regions was carried out from RNA transcripts. The first round of RT-PCR for the TCR CDR3 was performed with the HTBI primer set and the Qiagen OneStep RT-PCR kit. Libraries were constructed in a second round of multiplex PCR, after which size selection and purification were carried out. The libraries were sequenced on an Illumina HiSeq2000 using paired-end 100 bp reads. The paper's data handling went like this. Raw data were processed with SOAPnuke, discarding reads with adapters, uncalled bases, mean Phred below 15, or no exact constant-primer or identifier match. COPE v1.2.5 was used to merge high-quality paired reads, and clonotypes were defined as unique nucleotide sequences. MiTCR v1.1 was used to align clonotypes to the IMGT TRBV, TRBD and TRBJ reference segments. The analysis was restricted to V-J combinations with a frequency above 0.0001, which together covered 99% to 99.2% of the repertoires. A TCS score was defined as the ratio between F50 (clonal expansion) and ExV (chaos), using BLOSUM62-based TCRdist between CDR3 peptides within each V-J. Welch's t-statistics and random forest reduced roughly 530 V-J features to some 14, which were used in a naive Bayes classifier (R e1071). Using fastp at Q25 and MiXCR, TCRdb reprocessed the public reads and kept productive beta chains. One record per CDR3 amino acid sequence lists the most common genes and DNA. TCRdb's processing, not the authors' own work, is the source of the V and J calls. The sample table holds roughly 530,000 distinct CDR3 sequences, of which roughly 17% were seen once. The ten largest clonotypes hold 17% of the sample.

The rearrangement joined TRBV7-8 to TRBJ2-5; 8 bases in the junction line up with TRBD1. The receptor was derived from a woman aged 18-35 years with Graves' ophthalmopathy. The sample taken for sequencing was blood. The nucleotide sequence reads as follows: TGTGCCAGCAGCTTAGGGGCAGGGGGCTCGGGGGAGACCCAGTACTTC. Its protein is CASSLGAGGSGETQYF.